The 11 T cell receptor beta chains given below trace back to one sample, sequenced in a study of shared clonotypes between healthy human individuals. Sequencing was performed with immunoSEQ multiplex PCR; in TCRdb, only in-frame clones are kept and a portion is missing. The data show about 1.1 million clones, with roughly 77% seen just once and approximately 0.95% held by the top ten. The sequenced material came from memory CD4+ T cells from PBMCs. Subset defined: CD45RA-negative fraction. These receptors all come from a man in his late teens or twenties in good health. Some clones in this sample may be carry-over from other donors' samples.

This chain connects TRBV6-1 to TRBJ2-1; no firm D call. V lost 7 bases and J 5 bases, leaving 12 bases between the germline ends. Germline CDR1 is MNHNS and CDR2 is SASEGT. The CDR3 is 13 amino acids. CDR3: CASKRPNNNEQFF. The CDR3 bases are TGTGCCAGCAAACGCCCCAACAACAATGAGCAGTTCTTC.

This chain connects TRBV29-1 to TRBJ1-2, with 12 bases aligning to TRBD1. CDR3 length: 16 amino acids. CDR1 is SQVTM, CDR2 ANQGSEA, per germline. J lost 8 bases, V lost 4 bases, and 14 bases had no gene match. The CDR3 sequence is CSVGETGTGGYGGYTF. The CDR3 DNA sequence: TGCAGCGTTGGCGAAACCGGGACAGGGGGCTACGGAGGCTACACCTTC.

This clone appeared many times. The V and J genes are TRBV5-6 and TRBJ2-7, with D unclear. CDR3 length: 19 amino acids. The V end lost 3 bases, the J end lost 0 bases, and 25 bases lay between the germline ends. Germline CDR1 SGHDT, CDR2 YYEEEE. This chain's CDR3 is CASSSRWVVTSKSSYEQYF. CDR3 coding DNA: TGTGCCAGCAGCTCCCGGTGGGTTGTGACCTCTAAGAGCTCCTACGAGCAGTACTTC.

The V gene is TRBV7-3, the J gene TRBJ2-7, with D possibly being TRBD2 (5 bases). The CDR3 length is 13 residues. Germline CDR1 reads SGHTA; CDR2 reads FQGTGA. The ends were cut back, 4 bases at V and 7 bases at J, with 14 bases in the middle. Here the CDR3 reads CASSSDFSGEQYF. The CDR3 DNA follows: TGTGCCAGCAGCTCGGACTTCTCGGGGGAGCAGTACTTC.

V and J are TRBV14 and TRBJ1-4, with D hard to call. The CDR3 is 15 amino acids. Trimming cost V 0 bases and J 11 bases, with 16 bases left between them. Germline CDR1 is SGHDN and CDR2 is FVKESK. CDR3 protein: CASSQDMPGKGKLFF. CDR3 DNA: TGTGCCAGCAGCCAAGATATGCCGGGGAAAGGGAAACTGTTTTTT.

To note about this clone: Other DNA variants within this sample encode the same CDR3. The CDR3 coding sequence is TGTGCCAGCAGTTCGGCCGGAGGCGACGAGCAGTACTTC. This sequence encodes CASSSAGGDEQYF. The chain couples TRBV28 to TRBJ2-7, with D tentatively TRBD2 (5 bases). CDR3 length: 13 amino acids. Germline V gives CDR1 MDHEN, CDR2 SYDVKM. Trimming cost V 4 bases and J 5 bases, with 12 bases left between them.

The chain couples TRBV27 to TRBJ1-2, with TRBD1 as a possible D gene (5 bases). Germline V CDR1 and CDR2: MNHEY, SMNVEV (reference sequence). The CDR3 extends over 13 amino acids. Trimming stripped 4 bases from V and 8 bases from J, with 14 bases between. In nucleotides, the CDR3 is TGTGCCAGCAGTTCATACCGGGACGGCGGCTACACCTTC. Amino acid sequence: CASSSYRDGGYTF.

In nucleotides, the CDR3 is TGTGCCAGTATGGTAGCGGGAGGCTCCTACAATGAGCAGTTCTTC. This encodes CASMVAGGSYNEQFF. The chain uses TRBV19 and TRBJ2-1; 10 nucleotides line up with TRBD2. CDR1 and CDR2 from the germline V gene are LNHDA and SQIVND (reference sequence). V dropped 7 bases and J dropped 0; count of bases not matched to a gene: 3. The CDR3 runs 15 residues.

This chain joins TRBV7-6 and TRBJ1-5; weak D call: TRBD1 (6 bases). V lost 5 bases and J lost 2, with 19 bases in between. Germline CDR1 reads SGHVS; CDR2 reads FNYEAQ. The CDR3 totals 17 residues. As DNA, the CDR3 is TGTGCCAGCAGCCCGGACAGAGTCGGCTCCGGCAATCAGCCCCAGCATTTT. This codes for CASSPDRVGSGNQPQHF.

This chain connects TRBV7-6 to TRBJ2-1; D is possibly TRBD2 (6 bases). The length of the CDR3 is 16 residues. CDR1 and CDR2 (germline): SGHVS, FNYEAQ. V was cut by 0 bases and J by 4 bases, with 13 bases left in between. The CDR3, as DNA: TGTGCCAGCAGCTTAGCGGGACTCCTAAATTACAATGAGCAGTTCTTC. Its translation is CASSLAGLLNYNEQFF.

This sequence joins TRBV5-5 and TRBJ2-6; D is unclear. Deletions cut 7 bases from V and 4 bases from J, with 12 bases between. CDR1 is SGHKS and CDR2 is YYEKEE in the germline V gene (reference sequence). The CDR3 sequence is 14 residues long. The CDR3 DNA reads TGTGCCAGCTCCAGGTCCGGCGGGGCCAACGTCCTGACTTTC. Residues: CASSRSGGANVLTF.